A selection of T cell receptor beta chains follows, all from one sample in a study of PD-1 blockade in classical Hodgkin lymphoma. Using immunoSEQ multiplex PCR, the repertoire was profiled, and TCRdb retains in-frame clones only, with some absent. The sample lists approximately 84,000 clones, about nine tenths seen once, with roughly 21% in the top ten. The specimen comprised peripheral blood mononuclear cells (PBMCs), sampled at baseline. All receptors come from a human donor with classical Hodgkin lymphoma. CDR3s leave out the opening cysteine and the closing phenylalanine or tryptophan.

>TRBJ1-1|TRBV6-1
ASSEDGDTEAF
>TRBJ2-7|TRBV6-5
ASSSGLAVHEQY
>TRBJ2-1|TRBV7-9
ASSLVQGSEQF
>TRBJ2-7|TRBV6-5
ASRTSGNYEQY
>TRBJ2-5|TRBV19
ASSTGARETQY
>TRBJ1-5|TRBV18
ASSPGSIIPQH
>TRBJ2-2|TRBV28
ASSFETWTGELF
>TRBJ2-7|TRBV9
ASSPSPAGYEQY
>TRBJ1-1|TRBV9
ASSVRTEAF
>TRBJ2-2|TRBV11-3
ASSLAGVIGELF
>TRBJ2-1|TRBV2
ASSVRDSGRAGRYYNEQF
>TRBJ2-7|TRBV14
ASSQQLAGSYEQY
>TRBJ1-2|TRBV29-1
SATTGQQGYGYT
>TRBJ1-2|TRBV7-2
ASSLSGDYGYT
>TRBJ2-3|TRBV12-5
ASGLVPGQEADTQY
>TRBJ2-2|TRBV29-1
SVEDGHLNTGELF
>TRBJ2-7|TRBV5-1
ASSLGQGRAGEQY
>TRBJ2-3|TRBV9
ASSVGSGSTDTQY
>TRBJ1-3|TRBV18
ASSPPGTHNSGNTIY
>TRBJ2-1|TRBV10-2
ASRIWGGRGPNEQF
>TRBJ2-1|TRBV2
ASSSTSADEQF
>TRBJ1-4|TRBV5-6
ASSLAAANEKLF
>TRBJ2-1|TRBV2
ASSDPLGTNYNEQF
>TRBJ1-2|TRBV11-2
ASSPPRGGAPYGYT
>TRBJ1-5|TRBV27
ASSLSFRLGEGGQH
>TRBJ1-5|TRBV28
ASSLSGVGGNQPQH
>TRBJ2-5|TRBV2
ASRPRLAGGNQETQY
>TRBJ1-2|TRBV5-1
ASSPGDRGYGYT
>TRBJ1-2|TRBV6-5
ASSYSTSYYGYT
>TRBJ1-4|TRBV15
ATSSGQTSDRTNEKLF
>TRBJ2-7|TRBV4-1
ASSQDSWDRGDEQY
>TRBJ1-2|TRBV19
ASSMIWDREGYGYT
>TRBJ1-2|TRBV14
ASSQVIDRSNYGYT
>TRBJ1-1|TRBV4-1
ASSQGDRASFSAF
>TRBJ1-1|TRBV7-9
ASSLQGAMNTEAF
>TRBJ2-7|TRBV4-2
ASSQDWGLAAYEQY
>TRBJ2-5|TRBV5-4
ASSLGQGETQY
>TRBJ2-5|TRBV5-4
ASSLVGMQETQY
>TRBJ2-1|TRBV13
ASSSAMGSGNEQF
>TRBJ1-1|TRBV30
AWSALTPVTEAF
>TRBJ2-6|TRBV11-3
ASSPGTGKTSGANVLT
>TRBJ1-5|TRBV29-1
SVLSHSNQPQH
>TRBJ2-1|TRBV6-5
ASRPGQGRHEQF
>TRBJ2-3|TRBV9
ASSATGIGVADTQY
>TRBJ2-5|TRBV27
ASSPGPSERETQY
>TRBJ1-2|TRBV5-6
ASSLQGYGYT
>TRBJ1-5|TRBV11-2
ASSLGGEQPQH
>TRBJ2-1|TRBV6-5
ASHRAAHHNEQF
>TRBJ2-7|TRBV7-2
ASSFSLDYEQY
>TRBJ2-7|TRBV4-1
ASSQERVADEQY